This record covers a single TCR beta chain. This sample is drawn from a study of blood T cell repertoires in COVID-19. Study-wide context: Acute and convalescent COVID-19 samples came from the United States, Italy and Spain. The analysed material was cDNA or gDNA that came from T cells, B-cell-depleted T cells, or PBMCs.

Original handling: The authors estimated nucleated cell counts from reference gene primer amplification. Profiled with immunoSEQ multiplex PCR; TCRdb holds only in-frame clones, not every one. V, J and clone size were drawn from that table, and D and trimming were deduced from the DNA. Of some 150,000 clones listed, 70% to 90% are singletons. After removal of 0 bases from V and 5 bases from J, the junction contained 5 bases not matched to a gene. The germline V gene has CDR1 SGHRS and CDR2 YFSETQ. The CDR3 contains 15 residues. The sequence derives from a man aged 70-80 years with acute or convalescent COVID-19. The V and J genes are TRBV5-1 and TRBJ1-1; 9 nucleotides agree with TRBD1. Sequenced input: peripheral blood. The CDR3 is CASSLAQTGGTEAFF. The CDR3, as DNA: TGCGCCAGCAGCTTGGCACAGACAGGGGGGACTGAAGCTTTCTTT.